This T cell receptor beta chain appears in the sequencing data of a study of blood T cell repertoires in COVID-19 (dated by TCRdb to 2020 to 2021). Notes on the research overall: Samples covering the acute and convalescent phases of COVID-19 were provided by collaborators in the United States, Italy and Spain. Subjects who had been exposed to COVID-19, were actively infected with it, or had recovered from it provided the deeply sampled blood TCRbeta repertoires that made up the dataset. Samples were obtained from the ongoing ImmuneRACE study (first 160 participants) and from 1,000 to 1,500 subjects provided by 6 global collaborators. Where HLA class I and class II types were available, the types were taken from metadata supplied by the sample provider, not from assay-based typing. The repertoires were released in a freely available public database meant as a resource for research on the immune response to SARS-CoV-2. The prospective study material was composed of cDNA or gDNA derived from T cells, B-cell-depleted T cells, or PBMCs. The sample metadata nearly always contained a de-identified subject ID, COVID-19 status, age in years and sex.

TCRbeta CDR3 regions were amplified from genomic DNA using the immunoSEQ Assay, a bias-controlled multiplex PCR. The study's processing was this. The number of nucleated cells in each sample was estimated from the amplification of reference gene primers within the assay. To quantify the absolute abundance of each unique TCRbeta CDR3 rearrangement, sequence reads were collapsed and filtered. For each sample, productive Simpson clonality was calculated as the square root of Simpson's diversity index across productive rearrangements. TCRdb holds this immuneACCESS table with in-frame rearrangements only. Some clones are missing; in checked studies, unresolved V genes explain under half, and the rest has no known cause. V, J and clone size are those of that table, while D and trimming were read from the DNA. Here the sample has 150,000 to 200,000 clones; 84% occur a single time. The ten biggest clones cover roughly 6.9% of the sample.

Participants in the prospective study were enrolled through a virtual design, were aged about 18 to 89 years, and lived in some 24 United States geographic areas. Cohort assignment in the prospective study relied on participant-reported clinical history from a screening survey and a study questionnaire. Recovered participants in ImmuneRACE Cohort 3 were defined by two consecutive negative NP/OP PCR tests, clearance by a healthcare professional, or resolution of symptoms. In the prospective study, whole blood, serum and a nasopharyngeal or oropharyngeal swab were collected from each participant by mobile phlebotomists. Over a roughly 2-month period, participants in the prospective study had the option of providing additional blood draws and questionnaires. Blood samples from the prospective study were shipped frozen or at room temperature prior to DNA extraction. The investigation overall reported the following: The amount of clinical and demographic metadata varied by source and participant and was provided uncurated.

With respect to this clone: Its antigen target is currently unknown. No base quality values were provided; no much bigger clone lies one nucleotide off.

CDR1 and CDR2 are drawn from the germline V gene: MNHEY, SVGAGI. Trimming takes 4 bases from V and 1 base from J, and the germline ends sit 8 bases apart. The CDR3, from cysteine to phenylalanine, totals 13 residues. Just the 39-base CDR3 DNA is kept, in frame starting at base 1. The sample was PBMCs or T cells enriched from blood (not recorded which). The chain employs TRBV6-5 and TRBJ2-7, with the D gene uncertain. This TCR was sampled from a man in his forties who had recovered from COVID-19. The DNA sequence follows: TGTGCCAGCAGTTCTCGGTCGTCCTACGAGCAGTACTTC. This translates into CASSSRSSYEQYF.